A selection of T cell receptor beta chains follows, all from one sample in a study of shared T cell receptors in the human thymus. Profiling relied on immunoSEQ multiplex PCR, and the TCRdb table lists in-frame clones only, not all of them. Among 640,000 or so clones listed, over 75% were seen once. These data are also associated with another study on human thymus T cells.

Specimen: thymocytes. These receptors all come from a boy under two years old with a congenital heart defect. Both conserved end residues are part of each CDR3. The order of the fields is D gene, J gene, V gene, clone size, CDR3 DNA, CDR3 protein. D genes are given only for firm matches. Only part of the rows carry a size: once, few, many, or a class if the clone is expanded.

D gene: NA; J gene: TRBJ1-4; V gene: TRBV5-6; clone size: NA; CDR3 DNA: TGTGCCAGCAGCTTGGGACAACCGAATGAAAAACTGTTTTTT; CDR3 protein: CASSLGQPNEKLFF
D gene: TRBD1; J gene: TRBJ1-5; V gene: TRBV10-2; clone size: NA; CDR3 DNA: TGCGCCAGCAGGAGACAGGGGGTTGATCAGCCCCAGCATTTT; CDR3 protein: CASRRQGVDQPQHF
D gene: NA; J gene: TRBJ2-1; V gene: TRBV5-1; clone size: NA; CDR3 DNA: TGCGCCAGCAGCTTGGCTAGCGCCTACAATGAGCAGTTCTTC; CDR3 protein: CASSLASAYNEQFF
D gene: NA; J gene: TRBJ2-1; V gene: TRBV5-4; clone size: NA; CDR3 DNA: TGTGCCAGCAGCACGCTGGTCGGGAGTCGGGATGAGCAGTTCTTC; CDR3 protein: CASSTLVGSRDEQFF
D gene: NA; J gene: TRBJ2-4; V gene: TRBV15; clone size: NA; CDR3 DNA: TGTGCCACCAGCAGAGGAAGTGAGGGAGCCAAAAACATTCAGTACTTC; CDR3 protein: CATSRGSEGAKNIQYF
D gene: TRBD1; J gene: TRBJ2-1; V gene: TRBV7-2; clone size: NA; CDR3 DNA: TGTGCCAGCAGCACACCCTCCGGGACAGGGGTGGGGAGGGAGCAGTTCTTC; CDR3 protein: CASSTPSGTGVGREQFF
D gene: TRBD2; J gene: TRBJ2-3; V gene: TRBV6-5; clone size: NA; CDR3 DNA: TGTGCCAGCAGGGGACTAGCGGGAGGGACAGATACGCAGTATTTT; CDR3 protein: CASRGLAGGTDTQYF
D gene: TRBD2; J gene: TRBJ2-3; V gene: TRBV30; clone size: NA; CDR3 DNA: TGTGCCTGGATGCCGCGACGGGGGGGAGATACGCAGTATTTT; CDR3 protein: CAWMPRRGGDTQYF
D gene: TRBD2; J gene: TRBJ2-1; V gene: TRBV6-4; clone size: once; CDR3 DNA: TGTGCCAGCATGGCGCTAGCGGGAGGGGGTGAGCAGTTCTTC; CDR3 protein: CASMALAGGGEQFF
D gene: TRBD1; J gene: TRBJ1-4; V gene: TRBV11-2; clone size: NA; CDR3 DNA: TGTGCCAGCAGCTTAGATTGGGGACAGCTCAATGAAAAACTGTTTTTT; CDR3 protein: CASSLDWGQLNEKLFF
D gene: TRBD1; J gene: TRBJ2-1; V gene: TRBV4-1; clone size: once; CDR3 DNA: TGCGCCAGCAGCCAAAAGACAGGGGGTGCCAATGAGCAGTTCTTC; CDR3 protein: CASSQKTGGANEQFF
D gene: TRBD1; J gene: TRBJ2-5; V gene: TRBV11-2; clone size: NA; CDR3 DNA: TGTGCCAGCAGCTTAGGGGGATACAGGGGGGAGACCCAGTACTTC; CDR3 protein: CASSLGGYRGETQYF
D gene: TRBD1; J gene: TRBJ2-5; V gene: TRBV19; clone size: NA; CDR3 DNA: TGTGCCAGTAGTGGGACAGGGTCGGAGACCCAGTACTTC; CDR3 protein: CASSGTGSETQYF
D gene: TRBD2; J gene: TRBJ2-3; V gene: TRBV7-9; clone size: NA; CDR3 DNA: TGTGCCAGCAGCTTACCCCTTCGGGCGTTAGCGGGGCCCACAGATACGCAGTATTTT; CDR3 protein: CASSLPLRALAGPTDTQYF
D gene: NA; J gene: TRBJ1-1; V gene: TRBV27; clone size: few; CDR3 DNA: TGTGCCAGCAGTCTCCAGGGGCAGGGTGAAACTGAAGCTTTCTTT; CDR3 protein: CASSLQGQGETEAFF
D gene: TRBD2; J gene: TRBJ2-2; V gene: TRBV30; clone size: NA; CDR3 DNA: TGTGCCTGGAGTGTTCTAGCGGGGGGCCCCGGGGAGCTGTTTTTT; CDR3 protein: CAWSVLAGGPGELFF
D gene: NA; J gene: TRBJ1-3; V gene: TRBV28; clone size: NA; CDR3 DNA: TGTGCCAGCAGGTTCGGATCAGGGTTCTCTGGAAACACCATATATTTT; CDR3 protein: CASRFGSGFSGNTIYF
D gene: NA; J gene: TRBJ1-5; V gene: TRBV5-1; clone size: NA; CDR3 DNA: TGCGCCAGCAGCTTGGCTGGGGGACTCAATCAGCCCCAGCATTTT; CDR3 protein: CASSLAGGLNQPQHF